This passage covers 19 T cell receptor beta chains from one sample sequenced in a study of blood T cell repertoires in COVID-19. Data came from immunoSEQ multiplex PCR; TCRdb stores just in-frame clones and leaves some out. This sample carries under 250,000 clones, roughly nine tenths of them seen once, and the ten largest clones take more than 3%. Sequencing was done on a sample of PBMCs or T cells enriched from blood (not recorded which). The source is a woman between 18 and 29 years old in a cohort exposed to, infected with or recovered from COVID-19 (not recorded which).

The chain couples TRBV5-6 to TRBJ1-6, with D hard to call. Trimming cost V 6 bases and J 0 bases, with 13 bases left between them. The CDR3 spans 16 residues. Germline CDR1 SGHDT, CDR2 YYEEEE. In nucleotides, the CDR3 is TGTGCCAGCACAACACTGGCTAGCTCCTATAATTCACCCCTCCACTTT. Translation gives CASTTLASSYNSPLHF.

This chain links TRBV28 with TRBJ2-2; 9 bases match TRBD2. V lost 3 bases and J lost 3; bases outside the gene matches: 2. The CDR3 extends over 15 amino acids. Germline V lookup: CDR1 MDHEN, CDR2 SYDVKM. CDR3 protein: CASSLAGGYTGELFF. Written as DNA, the CDR3 is TGTGCCAGCAGTTTGGCGGGGGGGTACACCGGGGAGCTGTTTTTT.

The rearrangement links TRBV19 to TRBJ2-1, with TRBD2 identical over 7 bases. Germline CDR1 LNHDA, CDR2 SQIVND (reference sequence). V lost 5 bases, J lost 0 bases, and 7 bases stayed unmatched. This CDR3 has 16 residues. CDR3 in amino acids: CASSDRAGLSYNEQFF. As DNA, the CDR3 is TGTGCCAGTAGTGATCGAGCGGGGCTCTCCTACAATGAGCAGTTCTTC.

The rearrangement links TRBV10-1 to TRBJ2-2; 14 bases fit TRBD2. J gave up 6 bases and V 4 bases, and 7 bases lay outside the gene matches. This CDR3 is built from 17 residues. Germline V gene lookup returns CDR1 WNHNN and CDR2 SYGVQD (reference sequence). The CDR3: CASSGFGLAGGSGELFF. In DNA, the CDR3 is TGCGCCAGCAGTGGCTTTGGACTAGCGGGAGGTTCCGGGGAGCTGTTTTTT.

V is TRBV24-1 and J is TRBJ2-3, with 14 positions matching TRBD2. The ends lost 4 bases at V and 0 bases at J; junction bases unmatched: 5. Germline values: CDR1 KGHDR, CDR2 SFDVKD. This CDR3 spans 18 amino acids. The CDR3 sequence is CATSEGTSGRHSTDTQYF. CDR3 sequence (DNA): TGTGCCACCAGTGAGGGGACTAGCGGGAGACATAGCACAGATACGCAGTATTTT.

The chain combines TRBV25-1 with TRBJ1-1; maybe TRBD1 (6 bases). The CDR3 spans 14 residues. CDR1 and CDR2 from the germline V gene are MGHDK and SYGVNS. Trimming took off 5 bases at V and 8 bases at J, with 18 bases between the two ends. The DNA for the CDR3 is TGTGCCAGCAGTCTGATTTTTGGGGGGGCCGAAGCTTTCTTT. Amino acids: CASSLIFGGAEAFF.

In nucleotides, the CDR3 is TGTGCCAGCAGTTCGGACAGGGGATCTAACTATGGCTACACCTTC. Residues: CASSSDRGSNYGYTF. This sequence joins TRBV6-5 and TRBJ1-2; 9 bases are shared with TRBD1. This CDR3 comprises 15 residues. The V gene end was trimmed by 4 bases and the J gene end by 0 bases; junction bases not matched to a gene: 3. Germline V CDR1 and CDR2: MNHEY, SVGAGI.

The chain employs TRBV5-1 and TRBJ2-3, with 10 bases aligning to TRBD2. The CDR3 length is 15 residues. Germline CDR1 and CDR2: SGHRS and YFSETQ. After removal of 1 base from V and 4 bases from J, the junction contained 3 bases not matched to a gene. The CDR3: CASSLTSGVPDTQYF. The CDR3 nucleotides read TGCGCCAGCAGCTTGACTAGCGGGGTACCAGATACGCAGTATTTT. The entire variable domain, with the rest obtained from reference TRBV5-1 and TRBJ2-3, is as follows: KAGVTQTPRYLIKTRGQQVTLSCSPISGHRSVSWYQQTPGQGLQFLFEYFSETQRNKGNFPGRFSGRQFSNSRSEMNVSTLELGDSALYLCASSLTSGVPDTQYFGPGTRLTVL.

V gene TRBV19 combines with J gene TRBJ2-1, with TRBD2 matching 10 bases. Per the germline V gene, CDR1 is LNHDA and CDR2 is SQIVND (reference sequence). With V trimmed by 1 base and J by 4 bases, 4 bases remained unmatched. This CDR3 is built from 16 residues. The CDR3 nucleotides read TGTGCCAGTAGTATAGTAGCGGGGGGCCTTTACAATGAGCAGTTCTTC. Amino acids: CASSIVAGGLYNEQFF.

The rearrangement links TRBV27 to TRBJ1-1; no clear D gene. Trimming took off 5 bases at V and 5 bases at J, with 9 bases between the two ends. Looked up from germline, CDR1 is MNHEY and CDR2 is SMNVEV (reference sequence). CDR3 length equals 12 residues. Here the CDR3 DNA reads TGTGCCAGCAGTCCCCGCGGGACTGAAGCTTTCTTT. It yields the protein CASSPRGTEAFF.

The CDR3 nucleotides are TGTGCCTCAAGGGGGGACAGGTACACTGAAGCTTTCTTT. This sequence encodes CASRGDRYTEAFF. V and J are TRBV28 and TRBJ1-1; TRBD1 matches at 8 bases. This CDR3 has 13 residues. Germline V lookup: CDR1 MDHEN, CDR2 SYDVKM. V was clipped by 11 bases and J by 3 bases; unmatched bases: 8.

The chain couples TRBV7-9 to TRBJ1-1; D unclear. The CDR3 runs 13 residues. Trimming shortened V by 4 bases and J by 4 bases, and 10 bases separated the two germline ends. Germline assignment: CDR1 SEHNR and CDR2 FQNEAQ (reference sequence). CDR3 protein: CASSYRRGTEAFF. In DNA, the CDR3 is TGTGCCAGCAGCTACCGACGGGGCACTGAAGCTTTCTTT.

In its sample, this clone was seen once. This chain uses TRBV7-3 with TRBJ2-1, with 9 bases that match TRBD2. CDR1 and CDR2 (germline): SGHTA, FQGTGA. The trim removed 5 bases at V and 6 bases at J, leaving 5 bases unmatched. This CDR3 is 14 amino acids long. The CDR3 region has the DNA TGTGCCAGCAGCCCACCGGGACTAGCCAATGAGCAGTTCTTC. Amino acids: CASSPPGLANEQFF. The variable domain in full, completed from reference TRBV7-3 and TRBJ2-1, reads GAGVSQTPSNKVTEKGKYVELRCDPISGHTALYWYRQSLGQGPEFLIYFQGTGAADDSGLPNDRFFAVRPEGSVSTLKIQRTERGDSAVYLCASSPPGLANEQFFGPGTRLTVL.

This clone appeared a few times. This chain links TRBV11-2 with TRBJ2-5, with 10 positions matching TRBD2. The CDR3 has 16 amino acids. Trimming removed 2 bases from V and 4 bases from J; junction bases left unmatched: 7. In germline, CDR1 is SGHAT, CDR2 FQNNGV. The CDR3 nucleotides read TGTGCCAGCAGCTTAACCCTAGCGGGGGCCGGAGAGACCCAGTACTTC. It codes for CASSLTLAGAGETQYF.

The chain combines TRBV10-3 with TRBJ2-1, with 13 bases aligning to TRBD2. This CDR3 has 13 amino acids. Germline CDR1 and CDR2: ENHRY and SYGVKD. V shed 8 bases, J shed 8 bases, and the junction held 3 bases outside the gene matches. This CDR3 is CAIRTSGSYEQFF. The CDR3 nucleotides are TGTGCCATCCGGACTAGCGGGAGCTATGAGCAGTTCTTC.

The gene calls are TRBV3-1 (or the pseudogene TRBV3-2) and TRBJ2-5; maybe TRBD2 (5 bases). V lost 2 bases and J lost 0, with 13 bases in between. Germline CDR1 and CDR2: LGHDT and YNNKEL (reference sequence). The CDR3 totals 16 residues. CDR3 loop: CASSQLLGADQETQYF. The CDR3 DNA follows: TGTGCCAGCAGCCAACTACTAGGAGCCGACCAAGAGACCCAGTACTTC.

The chain uses TRBV4-2 and TRBJ2-5; 12 bases agree with TRBD2. The CDR3 extends over 19 amino acids. CDR1 and CDR2 from the germline V gene are LGHNA and YNFKEQ. V lost 0 bases and J lost 1; bases outside the gene matches: 9. Here the CDR3 DNA reads TGTGCCAGCAGCCAAGATCTTACTAGCGGGAGGTTCCTCCAAGAGACCCAGTACTTC. This translates into CASSQDLTSGRFLQETQYF.

This rearrangement joins TRBV3-1 (or the pseudogene TRBV3-2) to TRBJ2-7; TRBD1 matches 8 bases. The CDR3 is made up of 13 amino acids. Per germline, CDR1 LGHDT and CDR2 YNNKEL (reference sequence). V lost 8 bases and J lost 2; bases outside the gene matches: 5. The CDR3 coding sequence is TGTGCCAGCGGTCTACAGGGGGCCTACGAGCAGTACTTC. It encodes CASGLQGAYEQYF.

The chain is built from TRBV2 and TRBJ1-1; possibly TRBD1 for D (5 bases). Germline V lookup: CDR1 SNHLY, CDR2 FYNNEI. V lost 10 bases and J lost 1, with 10 bases in between. This CDR3 is 12 amino acids long. The CDR3 protein is CATLRENTEAFF. The DNA of the CDR3 is TGTGCCACCCTCAGGGAGAACACTGAAGCTTTCTTT.